The rows below give T cell receptor beta chains drawn from one sample of a study of technical replicates of blood from several donors. Clones were sequenced by immunoSEQ multiplex PCR, and TCRdb holds only the in-frame ones, with some missing. Among some 90,000 clones listed, roughly 96% were seen once. Sequencing was performed on T cells isolated from PBMCs. The source of these receptors is a human donor in good health. Each CDR3 is given with its conserved first and last residue. The order of the fields is CDR3 protein, V gene, J gene, clone size. Only part of the rows carry a size: once, few, many, or a class if the clone is expanded.

CDR3aa: CASSPIEGVAKNIQYF
v_gene: TRBV27
j_gene: TRBJ2-4
abundance: .

CDR3aa: CASSLGGSGDTQYF
v_gene: TRBV7-3
j_gene: TRBJ2-3
abundance: once

CDR3aa: CASSTDAGDTDTQYF
v_gene: TRBV27
j_gene: TRBJ2-3
abundance: .

CDR3aa: CASSEDSVYGYTF
v_gene: TRBV2
j_gene: TRBJ1-2
abundance: few

CDR3aa: CASSSSGRDTGELFF
v_gene: TRBV5-1
j_gene: TRBJ2-2
abundance: .

CDR3aa: CASSQGTGDSYYGYTF
v_gene: TRBV4-1
j_gene: TRBJ1-2
abundance: once

CDR3aa: CASSGDWDYEQYF
v_gene: TRBV11-3
j_gene: TRBJ2-7
abundance: once

CDR3aa: CASTGGNYGYTF
v_gene: TRBV6-1
j_gene: TRBJ1-2
abundance: .

CDR3aa: CASSQGGFWGPQNEQYF
v_gene: TRBV4-1
j_gene: TRBJ2-7
abundance: .

CDR3aa: CASSLKLFGELFF
v_gene: TRBV7-3
j_gene: TRBJ2-2
abundance: .

CDR3aa: CASKGLGTGHRDTEAFF
v_gene: TRBV19
j_gene: TRBJ1-1
abundance: once

CDR3aa: CASGIGDRSYEQYF
v_gene: TRBV27
j_gene: TRBJ2-7
abundance: .

CDR3aa: CASSYNRVNTEAFF
v_gene: TRBV27
j_gene: TRBJ1-1
abundance: .

CDR3aa: CSVDVGRSDTQYF
v_gene: TRBV29-1
j_gene: TRBJ2-3
abundance: .

CDR3aa: CASRTHGTVNQPQHF
v_gene: TRBV19
j_gene: TRBJ1-5
abundance: .

CDR3aa: CASSEWGGGNQPQHF
v_gene: TRBV6-1
j_gene: TRBJ1-5
abundance: .

CDR3aa: CASSFGQHYETQYF
v_gene: TRBV7-6
j_gene: TRBJ2-5
abundance: .

CDR3aa: CSVDFNTGVEKLFF
v_gene: TRBV29-1
j_gene: TRBJ1-4
abundance: .

CDR3aa: CASSSFLAGGVDEQFF
v_gene: TRBV11-2
j_gene: TRBJ2-1
abundance: .

CDR3aa: CASSVQGRAFF
v_gene: TRBV7-9
j_gene: TRBJ1-1
abundance: .

CDR3aa: CAWSVQVFNYGYTF
v_gene: TRBV30
j_gene: TRBJ1-2
abundance: .

CDR3aa: CASSLQGGNYGYTF
v_gene: TRBV9
j_gene: TRBJ1-2
abundance: .

CDR3aa: CASSLKPRTSGDNEQFF
v_gene: TRBV14
j_gene: TRBJ2-1
abundance: .

CDR3aa: CASRNGRERDEQYF
v_gene: TRBV6-6
j_gene: TRBJ2-7
abundance: .

CDR3aa: CASATGNTGELFF
v_gene: TRBV9
j_gene: TRBJ2-2
abundance: .

CDR3aa: CASSLGGVSYNEQFF
v_gene: TRBV5-1
j_gene: TRBJ2-1
abundance: .

CDR3aa: CASSWGFRAGEKETQYF
v_gene: TRBV5-4
j_gene: TRBJ2-5
abundance: once

CDR3aa: CASSLFDSRNEQFF
v_gene: TRBV28
j_gene: TRBJ2-1
abundance: .

CDR3aa: CASSVESGLNTGELFF
v_gene: TRBV9
j_gene: TRBJ2-2
abundance: few

CDR3aa: CASSLTGQPQHF
v_gene: TRBV5-8
j_gene: TRBJ1-5
abundance: .

CDR3aa: CASSSQGQDGETQYF
v_gene: TRBV7-2
j_gene: TRBJ2-5
abundance: .

CDR3aa: CASSSPGQGGHPGELFF
v_gene: TRBV5-1
j_gene: TRBJ2-2
abundance: .

CDR3aa: CASSLTGQFTDTQYF
v_gene: TRBV5-1
j_gene: TRBJ2-3
abundance: .

CDR3aa: CASSKSTDTQYF
v_gene: TRBV9
j_gene: TRBJ2-3
abundance: .

CDR3aa: CASMVAGLNTEAFF
v_gene: TRBV25-1
j_gene: TRBJ1-1
abundance: .

CDR3aa: CASSVITGELFF
v_gene: TRBV10-1
j_gene: TRBJ2-2
abundance: .

CDR3aa: CASSRTRDRGLNEQFF
v_gene: TRBV18
j_gene: TRBJ2-1
abundance: .

CDR3aa: CASSQDATGVNQPQHF
v_gene: TRBV4-1
j_gene: TRBJ1-5
abundance: .

CDR3aa: CAWSVGGGGTEAFF
v_gene: TRBV30
j_gene: TRBJ1-1
abundance: .

CDR3aa: CSAAPGLSDTGELFF
v_gene: TRBV29-1
j_gene: TRBJ2-2
abundance: .

CDR3aa: CASSSTGTGPSKPQHF
v_gene: TRBV6-5
j_gene: TRBJ1-5
abundance: .

CDR3aa: CASSYGGIQETQYF
v_gene: TRBV6-5
j_gene: TRBJ2-5
abundance: .

CDR3aa: CATSRVKQETQYF
v_gene: TRBV15
j_gene: TRBJ2-5
abundance: .

CDR3aa: CASSVGRTGESSYEQYF
v_gene: TRBV9
j_gene: TRBJ2-7
abundance: .

CDR3aa: CASSLRTGENTEAFF
v_gene: TRBV7-2
j_gene: TRBJ1-1
abundance: .